This T cell receptor (beta chain) was recorded in a study of Ad26.COV2.S vaccination and SARS-CoV-2 variants (dated by TCRdb to the early 2020s). Regarding the study in general: Donors in the vaccine arm were drawn from COV1001, a multicentre, randomized, double-blind, placebo-controlled phase I-IIa trial testing Ad26.COV2.S in healthy adults. Investigators did not know the trial group allocation while performing experiments and assessing outcomes. A total of 32 samples were included in the TCR-sequenced set, comprising roughly 19 Ad26.COV2.S vaccine recipients, 5 placebo recipients and 8 SARS-CoV-2 convalescent individuals. Ad26.COV2.S was given intramuscularly at 5x10^10 or 1x10^11 viral particles, as a single shot or as two shots 56 days apart. Trial participants were randomized into five groups of five: low-dose or high-dose Ad26.COV2.S given once or twice, or placebo on both occasions. Sequencing of the TCRbeta repertoire served to evaluate the specificity and breadth of SARS-CoV-2-reactive T cell receptors following Ad26.COV2.S vaccination. Paper-wide results and their limitations: The study was not powered for comparison of responses between vaccine doses or regimens. After vaccination, substantial breadth of spike-specific CD8+ and CD4+ T cell responses was reported. Compared with placebo recipients, Ad26.COV2.S recipients showed higher spike-specific TCR breadth (P = 0.0014). Comparable non-spike TCR breadth was observed between vaccine and placebo recipients, consistent with only spike being contained in the vaccine. The authors noted that the TCR breadth and depth analyses may have underestimated total T cell responses.

There are 15 amino acids in the CDR3, from cysteine to phenylalanine inclusive. Only the CDR3 DNA is retained, 45 bases long and in frame from the first base. Looking up the germline V gene yields CDR1 SGHRS and CDR2 YFSETQ. Unmatched junction bases come to 2, with V trimmed by 3 bases and J by 2 bases. The immunoSEQ Assay was used to sequence TCRbeta CDR3 regions. After extraction, genomic DNA underwent amplification by bias-controlled multiplex PCR, followed by high-throughput sequencing. As for how the authors treated the data: To quantify the absolute abundance of each unique TCRbeta CDR3 region, sequences were collapsed and filtered. T cell fraction was estimated by normalizing TCRbeta template counts to usable DNA, with usable DNA measured through amplification of reference genes found in all nucleated cells. Repertoire TCRs were annotated as SARS-CoV-2-specific by exact matching of V gene, CDR3 amino acid sequence and J gene to a known reactive TCR set. The reference SARS-CoV-2 TCR set came from MIRA and was filtered for enrichment in COVID-19-positive ImmuneCODE repertoires, removing public or cross-reactive TCRs. Based on the MIRA antigens, annotated TCRs were further analysed at the level of specific ORF or position within ORF. Depth was the summed frequency of annotated unique rearrangements, while breadth was defined as annotated unique rearrangements over total unique productive rearrangements. TCR breadth was compared between groups using two-sided Wilcoxon rank-sum tests. In TCRdb, the immuneACCESS table is reduced to in-frame sequences with V and J assigned. These tables do not hold every clone; where another copy was compared, an unresolved V gene accounts for under half, and the others remain unexplained. V and J calls and clone size come straight from that table; D and trimming were deduced from the DNA. In all, the sample holds around 340,000 clones, and around 88% of those were seen once. Of the sample, around 5.3% is held by the ten largest clones.

Comments on this clone: The target of this receptor is not known. Per-base qualities were not stored, and no clone one base away is much larger.

What the treatment or condition label conveys for this sample: 15 to 20 received Ad26.COV2.S at low or high dose, single or two shots; roughly five received placebo; per-sample allocation not given. Repertoires of vaccine and placebo recipients were sequenced from samples taken on day 63 after the first injection. Between 29 July and 7 August 2020, Cohort 1b enrolled about 27 adults aged 18-55 years at one site in Boston, USA. Ad26.COV2.S was a replication-incompetent adenovirus type 26 vector that expressed a prefusion-stabilized SARS-CoV-2 spike protein derived from the original Wuhan strain. The rearranged segments are TRBV5-1 and TRBJ2-7, and 13 junction bases match TRBD2. The sequenced sample was peripheral blood, obtained in a trial of Ad26.COV2.S vaccine versus placebo. The sequence was collected from a person between 18 and 59 years old who received the Ad26.COV2.S COVID-19 vaccine or a placebo. The nucleotide sequence reads TGCGCCAGCAGCTCACTAGCGGGAGGGCCCTACGAGCAGTACTTC. Its translation is CASSSLAGGPYEQYF.